This TCR beta chain came from a study of T cells expressing NK-cell markers (TCRdb year 2020). Study-level background: Seven or eight donors provided sorted CD3+CD56+NKG2C+, CD3+CD56+NKG2C- and CD3+CD56-NKG2C+ T-cell subsets, whose TCR beta-chain repertoires were profiled. Among the eight sequenced donors, only one was HCMV-seronegative, while the other seven were HCMV-seropositive. Randomly selected healthy volunteers, three men and five women, were used as the eight sequenced donors. Sequencing of the libraries produced 2 x 150 bp reads on Illumina HiSeq 2000/2500, MiSeq or NextSeq. Overall results and qualifications from the work: Whether the expanded NKG2C-expressing T cell clones were specific for HCMV antigens was left unclear. In more than five donors, the dominant CD3+CD56+NKG2C+ clonotypes ranked among the top 10 CD8+ clonotypes, making up roughly 1.0-7.0% of CD8+ T cells. Those dominant clonotypes were again the most abundant among CD3+CD56-NKG2C+ cells in a few donors, at about 25-60.1%.

A remark on this clonotype: No cognate antigen has been identified for it.

The listed sequencing device is Illumina HiSeq 2000. TCR beta cDNA libraries were made by 5'RACE template switching that added a universal primer site and unique molecular identifiers. cDNA synthesis was primed from the TCR beta constant segment and was followed by two successive PCR amplification steps. The paper's processing steps were these. MIGEC was used to demultiplex reads and group reads by UMI, and MiTCR was used to assemble and quantify clonotypes. To remove erroneous sequences, TCR cDNA sequences were retained only when supported by two or more reads. The tcR package was used for downstream repertoire analysis, and clonotypes were matched between fractions using CDR3 nucleotide sequence together with V segment. Antigen specificity was annotated against VDJdb with VDJmatch, allowing one amino acid substitution in CDR3. After TCRdb reprocessed the reads, each CDR3 protein sequence was kept as one row, without DNA. The V and J calls come from TCRdb's annotation, not from the publication. The table for this sample lists more than 400,000 distinct CDR3 sequences. The ten largest make up 7.3% of the sample.

The CDR1 and CDR2 encoded by the germline V gene are SGHDN and FVKESK. The CDR3 spans 17 residues, from the cysteine through the phenylalanine. The protein alone is recorded here. HCMV serostatus was determined by detecting HCMV-specific IgG in serum with a commercial ELISA kit. Peripheral blood mononuclear cells were isolated from blood by Ficoll density gradient centrifugation. Material for sequencing was blood T cells: a sorted CD56 or NKG2C T cell subset, CD4+ or CD8+ T cells, or bulk PBMC T cells (not recorded which). Recombination joined TRBV14 with TRBJ1-1; TCRdb selects TRBD1, and the lack of DNA leaves this call unchecked. The TCR sequence derives from a woman aged 18-70 years in good health. The CDR3 has the sequence CASSVWTGGWKNTEAFF.